The 22 T cell receptor beta chains below all came from one sample that was sequenced in a study of blood T cell repertoires in COVID-19. TCRdb keeps only in-frame clones here, not all; method: immunoSEQ multiplex PCR. The sample shows about 20,000 clones, 89% of them seen only once. The sequencing input was peripheral blood. These TCRs come from a human donor with active COVID-19. The donor label of this sample is uncertain.

The chain combines TRBV5-4 with TRBJ2-5; 8 bases match TRBD1. The CDR3 has 15 amino acids. Germline CDR1 SGHNT, CDR2 YYREEE (reference sequence). V lost 4 bases and J lost 5; bases outside the gene matches: 10. The CDR3 spells CASSPTGGQAETQYF. The CDR3 region has the DNA TGTGCCAGCAGCCCTACAGGGGGTCAGGCCGAGACCCAGTACTTC.

The chain has TRBV28 and TRBJ1-4; weak D call: TRBD1 (6 bases). This CDR3 contains 13 residues. The V gene lost 4 bases and the J gene lost 8 bases, with 11 bases spanning the gap. Per germline, CDR1 MDHEN and CDR2 SYDVKM. CDR3 nucleotide sequence: TGTGCCAGCAGTTCAGGGGTCGGGGAAAAACTGTTTTTT. As protein: CASSSGVGEKLFF.

The sample holds a few counts of this clone. The V and J genes are TRBV7-8 and TRBJ1-3, with TRBD1 matching 7 bases. The CDR3 length is 18 residues. In germline, CDR1 is SGHVS, CDR2 FQNEAQ. V lost 1 base, J lost 4 bases, and 13 bases stayed unmatched. In DNA form, the CDR3 reads TGTGCCAGCAGCTTAGGTTCTTTGAGGGGGCCGGTCGGAAACACCATATATTTT. Translated, it gives CASSLGSLRGPVGNTIYF. Based on the CDR3 plus reference TRBV7-8 and TRBJ1-3, the full variable domain is GAGVSQSPRYKVAKRGQDVALRCDPISGHVSLFWYQQALGQGPEFLTYFQNEAQLDKSGLPSDRFFAERPEGSVSTLKIQRTQQEDSAVYLCASSLGSLRGPVGNTIYFGEGSWLTVV.

The chain employs TRBV6-5 and TRBJ1-5; 8 bases are shared with TRBD1. The V and J ends lost 6 bases and 6 bases, in that order; junction bases with no gene match: 7. The V gene's germline CDR1 is MNHEY and CDR2 SVGAGI. The CDR3 extends over 14 amino acids. The CDR3 protein is CASRLDRGGQPQHF. The CDR3 nucleotides are TGTGCCAGCAGATTAGACAGGGGAGGTCAGCCCCAGCATTTT.

This clone appeared a single time. The chain uses TRBV27 and TRBJ1-2; D possibly corresponds to TRBD1 (5 bases). The V gene lost 2 bases and the J gene lost 10 bases, with 14 bases spanning the gap. Per the germline V gene, CDR1 is MNHEY and CDR2 is SMNVEV (reference sequence). The CDR3 is 13 residues long. The CDR3: CASSLQGSLVYTF. The CDR3 region has the DNA TGTGCCAGCAGTTTACAGGGCTCCCTTGTCTACACCTTC.

The gene calls are TRBV28 and TRBJ1-5; 10 nucleotides line up with TRBD1. Germline V gene lookup returns CDR1 MDHEN and CDR2 SYDVKM. The CDR3 length is 13 residues. V lost 8 bases, J lost 7 bases, and 5 bases stayed unmatched. CDR3 DNA: TGTGCCAGCCTCCAGACAGGGGGCCAGCCCCAGCATTTT. It translates to CASLQTGGQPQHF.

The CDR3 region is CASSLGTGGPYEQYF. The CDR3 nucleotides are TGTGCCAGCAGCCTTGGGACAGGGGGGCCCTACGAGCAGTACTTC. The chain is built from TRBV7-3 and TRBJ2-7; 11 positions match TRBD1. The CDR3 length is 15 residues. Germline CDR1 is SGHTA and CDR2 is FQGTGA. V shed 5 bases, J shed 2 bases, and the junction held 5 bases outside the gene matches. The variable domain in full, with the rest retrieved from reference TRBV7-3 and TRBJ2-7, is GAGVSQTPSNKVTEKGKYVELRCDPISGHTALYWYRQSLGQGPEFLIYFQGTGAADDSGLPNDRFFAVRPEGSVSTLKIQRTERGDSAVYLCASSLGTGGPYEQYFGPGTRLTVT.

The sample holds one count of this clone. The V call is TRBV4-2, the J call TRBJ2-5, with 11 bases fitting TRBD2. CDR3 length: 19 residues. Germline V lookup: CDR1 LGHNA, CDR2 YNFKEQ. V lost 0 bases to trimming and J lost 3 bases; unmatched junction nucleotides: 12. CDR3 protein: CASSQEKLAGEVAKETQYF. In DNA, the CDR3 is TGTGCCAGCAGCCAAGAGAAACTAGCGGGAGAAGTGGCCAAAGAGACCCAGTACTTC.

The V call is TRBV5-1, the J call TRBJ2-1, with 10 positions matching TRBD2. CDR1 is SGHRS and CDR2 is YFSETQ in the germline V gene. The CDR3 has 15 residues. Losses at the gene ends were 0 bases for V and 5 bases for J; bases not matched to a gene: 2. The CDR3 is CASSLAGLADNEQFF. The CDR3 region has the DNA TGCGCCAGCAGCTTGGCTGGACTAGCGGACAATGAGCAGTTCTTC.

This clone has only one observation. The chain couples TRBV28 to TRBJ1-4; 9 bases are shared with TRBD1. CDR3 length: 14 amino acids. The germline V gene encodes CDR1 MDHEN and CDR2 SYDVKM. J lost 8 bases, V lost 4 bases, and 5 bases had no gene match. The CDR3 spells CASSYGQGSEKLFF. In nucleotides, the CDR3 is TGTGCCAGCAGTTACGGACAGGGGAGCGAAAAACTGTTTTTT. Combining the CDR3 with reference TRBV28 and TRBJ1-4 gives the whole variable domain DVKVTQSSRYLVKRTGEKVFLECVQDMDHENMFWYRQDPGLGLRLIYFSYDVKMKEKGDIPEGYSVSREKKERFSLILESASTNQTSMYLCASSYGQGSEKLFFGSGTQLSVL.

The chain is built from TRBV9 and TRBJ1-4; D is perhaps TRBD1 (6 bases). Germline CDR1 and CDR2: SGDLS and YYNGEE. The length of the CDR3 is 15 residues. The V and J ends lost 2 bases and 5 bases respectively, with 13 bases between them. The CDR3 region is CASSVAGVPNEKLFF. The CDR3 nucleotides are TGTGCCAGCAGCGTCGCAGGGGTTCCAAATGAAAAACTGTTTTTT.

The rearrangement joins TRBV5-6 to TRBJ2-2, with 8 nucleotides matching TRBD1. This CDR3 is built from 16 residues. J lost 7 bases, V lost 1 base, and 9 bases had no gene match. Germline CDR1 and CDR2: SGHDT and YYEEEE. The CDR3 sequence is CASSLKQGAAFGELFF. CDR3 coding DNA: TGTGCCAGCAGCTTGAAGCAGGGGGCGGCGTTCGGGGAGCTGTTTTTT.

In this sample, this clone turned up once. V is TRBV2 and J is TRBJ2-2; 11 bases are shared with TRBD2. V lost 8 bases, J lost 0 bases, and 8 bases stayed unmatched. The germline V gene encodes CDR1 SNHLY and CDR2 FYNNEI. This CDR3 contains 17 residues. CDR3 amino acids: CASGGTSGSANTGELFF. CDR3 coding DNA: TGTGCCAGCGGCGGGACTAGCGGAAGCGCGAACACCGGGGAGCTGTTTTTT.

The chain carries TRBV23-1 and TRBJ1-5, with a tentative D call TRBD1 (6 bases). TRBV23-1 is noted as an ORF with a role that remains uncertain. The CDR3 is 13 amino acids. Trimming removed 8 bases from V and 2 bases from J, with 10 bases in between. The CDR3 nucleotides read TGCGCCAGCCAGTCAGGGGGCAATCAGCCCCAGCATTTT. Amino acids: CASQSGGNQPQHF.

CDR3 coding DNA: TGTGCCAGCAGCCAAGTTAAAGCGGGAGTGTCGACAGATACGCAGTATTTT. It yields the protein CASSQVKAGVSTDTQYF. V usage is TRBV14 and J usage is TRBJ2-3; TRBD2 matches 8 bases. The J segment lost 3 bases and the V segment lost 1 base, leaving 9 bases of the junction unmatched. Per the germline V gene, CDR1 is SGHDN and CDR2 is FVKESK. The length of the CDR3 is 17 residues.

This chain uses TRBV7-8 with TRBJ2-7, with D maybe TRBD1 (5 bases). This CDR3 spans 12 amino acids. Germline assignment: CDR1 SGHVS and CDR2 FQNEAQ. V was clipped by 5 bases and J by 7 bases, with 12 bases between them. The chain's CDR3 is CASSTIQGEQYF. CDR3 DNA: TGTGCCAGCAGCACTATCCAGGGAGAGCAGTACTTC.

The genes are TRBV19 and TRBJ1-2; tentatively, D is TRBD1 (6 bases). The CDR3 consists of 14 residues. The germline V and J ends were trimmed by 5 bases and 7 bases, with 17 bases remaining between them. CDR1 LNHDA and CDR2 SQIVND come from the germline V gene (reference sequence). The CDR3 region is CASSPRDISLGYTF. The CDR3 DNA sequence: TGTGCCAGTAGTCCTCGGGACATAAGCCTTGGCTACACCTTC.

The V gene is TRBV29-1, the J gene TRBJ1-4; D unresolved. V gave up 6 bases and J gave up 8 bases, with 16 bases separating them. The CDR3 sequence is 13 residues long. Germline lookup yields CDR1 SQVTM and CDR2 ANQGSEA. The chain's CDR3 is CSVIGRRGEKLFF. DNA for the CDR3: TGCAGCGTCATAGGGCGGAGAGGGGAAAAACTGTTTTTT.

The V call is TRBV2, the J call TRBJ2-3, with a tentative D call TRBD1 (6 bases). CDR1 SNHLY and CDR2 FYNNEI come from the germline V gene. The CDR3 loop spans 13 amino acids. Trimming stripped 7 bases from V and 2 bases from J, with 10 bases between. The CDR3 is CASKRDTTDTQYF. As DNA, the CDR3 is TGTGCCAGCAAGAGGGACACCACAGATACGCAGTATTTT.

The rearrangement links TRBV5-4 to TRBJ1-2; 8 nucleotides line up with TRBD1. The CDR3 runs 13 residues. With 4 bases clipped from V and 8 bases from J, the junction kept 7 bases outside the gene matches. The V gene's germline CDR1 is SGHNT and CDR2 YYREEE (reference sequence). CDR3 coding DNA: TGTGCCAGCAGCCCCCAGGGACAGGACGGCTACACCTTC. Translating gives CASSPQGQDGYTF.

The V call is TRBV19, the J call TRBJ2-5; weak D call: TRBD1 (6 bases). The length of the CDR3 is 13 residues. Trimming left V 7 bases short and J 4 bases short, with 13 bases between. Germline loops: CDR1 LNHDA, CDR2 SQIVND (reference sequence). The CDR3 reads CASTATGSETQYF. The CDR3 DNA sequence: TGTGCCAGTACTGCGACAGGCTCAGAGACCCAGTACTTC.

The chain recombines TRBV7-8 with TRBJ1-4; no firm D call. The CDR3 is made up of 15 amino acids. Germline loops: CDR1 SGHVS, CDR2 FQNEAQ. V lost 6 bases, J lost 1 base, and 12 bases lay in between. Written as DNA, the CDR3 is TGTGCCAGCAGTCTGAACAGTCTAACTAATGAAAAACTGTTTTTT. Residues: CASSLNSLTNEKLFF.